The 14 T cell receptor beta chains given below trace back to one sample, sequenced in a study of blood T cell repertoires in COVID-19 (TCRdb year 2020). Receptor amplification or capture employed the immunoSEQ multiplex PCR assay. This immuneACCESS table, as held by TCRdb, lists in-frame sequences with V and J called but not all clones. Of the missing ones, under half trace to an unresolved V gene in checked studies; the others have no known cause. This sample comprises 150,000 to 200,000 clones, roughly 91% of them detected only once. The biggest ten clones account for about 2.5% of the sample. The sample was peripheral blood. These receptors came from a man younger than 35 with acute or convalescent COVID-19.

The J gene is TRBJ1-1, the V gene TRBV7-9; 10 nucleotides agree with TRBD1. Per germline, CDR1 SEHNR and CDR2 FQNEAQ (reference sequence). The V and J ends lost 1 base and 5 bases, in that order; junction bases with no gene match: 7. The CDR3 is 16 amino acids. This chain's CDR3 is CASSLDDRGQRTEAFF. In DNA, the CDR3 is TGTGCCAGCAGCTTAGACGACAGGGGGCAGAGAACTGAAGCTTTCTTT.

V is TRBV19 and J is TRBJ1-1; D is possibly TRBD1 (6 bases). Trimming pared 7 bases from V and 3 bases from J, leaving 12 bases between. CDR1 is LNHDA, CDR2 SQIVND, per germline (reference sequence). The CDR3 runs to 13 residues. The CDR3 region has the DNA TGTGCCAGTATTCAGGGGAGGGACACTGAAGCTTTCTTT. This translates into CASIQGRDTEAFF.

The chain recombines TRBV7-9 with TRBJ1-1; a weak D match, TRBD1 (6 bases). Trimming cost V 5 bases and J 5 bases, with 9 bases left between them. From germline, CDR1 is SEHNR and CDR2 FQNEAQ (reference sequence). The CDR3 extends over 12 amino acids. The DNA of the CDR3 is TGTGCCAGCAGCGCCAGGGGTACTGAAGCTTTCTTT. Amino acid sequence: CASSARGTEAFF.

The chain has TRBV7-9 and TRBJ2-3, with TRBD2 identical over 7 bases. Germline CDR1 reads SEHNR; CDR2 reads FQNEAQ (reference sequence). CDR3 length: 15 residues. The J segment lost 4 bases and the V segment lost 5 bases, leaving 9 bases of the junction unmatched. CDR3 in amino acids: CASSPGGVYADTQYF. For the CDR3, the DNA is TGTGCCAGCAGCCCGGGGGGAGTGTACGCAGATACGCAGTATTTT.

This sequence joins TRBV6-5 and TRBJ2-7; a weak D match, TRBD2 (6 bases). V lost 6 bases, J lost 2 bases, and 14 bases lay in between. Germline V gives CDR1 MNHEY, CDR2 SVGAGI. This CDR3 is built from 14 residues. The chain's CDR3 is CASSRDFRTYEQYF. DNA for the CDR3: TGTGCCAGCAGCCGGGACTTCCGGACCTACGAGCAGTACTTC.

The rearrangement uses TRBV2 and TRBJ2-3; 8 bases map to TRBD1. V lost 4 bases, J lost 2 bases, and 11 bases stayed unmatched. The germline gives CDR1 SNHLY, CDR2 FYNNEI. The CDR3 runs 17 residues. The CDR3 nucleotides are TGTGCCAGCAGTGTCCGGGCAGGGGGCTTATTCACAGATACGCAGTATTTT. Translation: CASSVRAGGLFTDTQYF.

The CDR3, as DNA: TGCGCCAGCAGCAGGGGGTCCATGAACACTGAAGCTTTCTTT. Its protein is CASSRGSMNTEAFF. The chain links TRBV5-1 to TRBJ1-1, with D possibly being TRBD1 (6 bases). This CDR3 is built from 14 residues. The germline V and J ends were trimmed by 4 bases and 0 bases, with 10 bases remaining between them. CDR1 SGHRS and CDR2 YFSETQ come from the germline V gene.

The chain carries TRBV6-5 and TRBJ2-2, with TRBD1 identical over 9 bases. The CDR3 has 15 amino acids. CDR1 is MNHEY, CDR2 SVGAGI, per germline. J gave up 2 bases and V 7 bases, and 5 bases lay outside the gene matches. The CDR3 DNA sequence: TGTGCCAGCAAGCGGGACAGGGCCAACACCGGGGAGCTGTTTTTT. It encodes CASKRDRANTGELFF.

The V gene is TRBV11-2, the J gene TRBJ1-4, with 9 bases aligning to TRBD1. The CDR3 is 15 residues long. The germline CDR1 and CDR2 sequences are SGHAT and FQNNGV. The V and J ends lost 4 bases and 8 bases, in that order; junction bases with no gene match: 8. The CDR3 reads CASSSGQGIGEKLFF. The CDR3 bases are TGTGCCAGCAGCTCTGGACAGGGGATCGGGGAAAAACTGTTTTTT.

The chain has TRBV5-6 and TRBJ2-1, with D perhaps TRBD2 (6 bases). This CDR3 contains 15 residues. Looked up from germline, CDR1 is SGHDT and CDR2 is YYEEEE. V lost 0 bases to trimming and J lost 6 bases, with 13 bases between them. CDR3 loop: CASSLERGYLNEQFF. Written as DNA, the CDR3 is TGTGCCAGCAGCTTGGAACGGGGGTATCTCAATGAGCAGTTCTTC.

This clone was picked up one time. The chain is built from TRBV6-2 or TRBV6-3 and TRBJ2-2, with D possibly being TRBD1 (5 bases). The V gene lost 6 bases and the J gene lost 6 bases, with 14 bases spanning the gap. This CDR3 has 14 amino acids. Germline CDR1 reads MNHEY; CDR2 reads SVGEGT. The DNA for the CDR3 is TGTGCCAGCAGCCCCCAGGGAAGGGCCGGGGAGCTGTTTTTT. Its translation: CASSPQGRAGELFF.

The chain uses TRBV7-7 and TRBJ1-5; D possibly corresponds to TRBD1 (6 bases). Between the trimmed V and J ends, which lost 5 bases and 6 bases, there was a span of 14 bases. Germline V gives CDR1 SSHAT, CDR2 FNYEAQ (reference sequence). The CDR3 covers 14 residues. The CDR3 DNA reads TGTGCCAGCAGCGTCTGGGGGCAGGTTCAGCCCCAGCATTTT. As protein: CASSVWGQVQPQHF.

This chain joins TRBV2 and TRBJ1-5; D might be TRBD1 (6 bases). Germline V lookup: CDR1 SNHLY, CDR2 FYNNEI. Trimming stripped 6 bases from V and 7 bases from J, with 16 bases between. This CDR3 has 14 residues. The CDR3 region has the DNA TGTGCCAGCAGGGGAGGGGGGCGCGAACAGCCCCAGCATTTT. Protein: CASRGGGREQPQHF.

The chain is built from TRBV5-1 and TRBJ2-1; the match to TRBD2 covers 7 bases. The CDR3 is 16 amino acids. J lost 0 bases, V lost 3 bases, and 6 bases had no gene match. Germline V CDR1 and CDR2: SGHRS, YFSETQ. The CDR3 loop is CASSYNPSGSYNEQFF. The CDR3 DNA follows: TGCGCCAGCAGCTACAACCCTAGCGGCTCCTACAATGAGCAGTTCTTC.